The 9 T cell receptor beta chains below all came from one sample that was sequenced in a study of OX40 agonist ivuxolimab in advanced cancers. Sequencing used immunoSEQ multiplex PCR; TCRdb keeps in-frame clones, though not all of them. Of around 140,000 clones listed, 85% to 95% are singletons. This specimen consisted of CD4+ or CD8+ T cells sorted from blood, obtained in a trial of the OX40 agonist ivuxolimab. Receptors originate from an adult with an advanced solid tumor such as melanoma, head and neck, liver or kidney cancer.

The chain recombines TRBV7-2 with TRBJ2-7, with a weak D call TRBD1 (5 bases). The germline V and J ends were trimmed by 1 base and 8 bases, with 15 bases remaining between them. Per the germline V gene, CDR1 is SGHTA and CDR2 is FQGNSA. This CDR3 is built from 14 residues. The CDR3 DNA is TGTGCCAGCAGCTTAGGATTCGCAGGGAACCAGCAGTACTTC. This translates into CASSLGFAGNQQYF.

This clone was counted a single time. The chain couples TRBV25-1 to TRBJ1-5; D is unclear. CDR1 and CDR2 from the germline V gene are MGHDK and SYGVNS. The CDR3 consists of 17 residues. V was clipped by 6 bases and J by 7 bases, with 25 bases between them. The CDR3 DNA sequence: TGTGCCAGCAGCTATACCAAAGACGGGAGGGAGCGGCAGCCCCAGCATTTT. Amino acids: CASSYTKDGRERQPQHF.

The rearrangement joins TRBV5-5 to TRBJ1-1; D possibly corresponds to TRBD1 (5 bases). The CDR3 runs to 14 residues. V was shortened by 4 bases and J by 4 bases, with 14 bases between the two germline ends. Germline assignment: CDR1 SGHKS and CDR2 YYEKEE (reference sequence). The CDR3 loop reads CASSVGGFGTEAFF. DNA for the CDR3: TGTGCCAGCAGCGTCGGGGGGTTCGGCACTGAAGCTTTCTTT.

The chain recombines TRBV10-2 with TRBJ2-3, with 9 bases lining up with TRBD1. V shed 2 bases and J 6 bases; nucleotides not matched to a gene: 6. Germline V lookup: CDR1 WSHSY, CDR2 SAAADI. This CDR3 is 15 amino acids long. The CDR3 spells CASSEGQGITDTQYF. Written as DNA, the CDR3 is TGCGCCAGCAGTGAGGGACAGGGGATAACGGATACGCAGTATTTT.

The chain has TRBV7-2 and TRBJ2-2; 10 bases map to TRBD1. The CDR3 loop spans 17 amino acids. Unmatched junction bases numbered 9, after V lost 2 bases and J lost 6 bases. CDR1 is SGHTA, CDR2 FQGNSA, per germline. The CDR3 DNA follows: TGTGCCAGCAGCTTAAGACAGGGGGCTTTTTTGCCCGGGGAGCTGTTTTTT. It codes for CASSLRQGAFLPGELFF.

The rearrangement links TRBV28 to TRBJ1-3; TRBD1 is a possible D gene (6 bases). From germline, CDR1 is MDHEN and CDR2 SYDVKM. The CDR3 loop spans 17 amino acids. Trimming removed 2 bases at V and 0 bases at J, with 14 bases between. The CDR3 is CASSLVQGFSSGNTIYF. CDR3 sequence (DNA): TGTGCCAGCAGTTTAGTACAGGGCTTTAGCTCTGGAAACACCATATATTTT.

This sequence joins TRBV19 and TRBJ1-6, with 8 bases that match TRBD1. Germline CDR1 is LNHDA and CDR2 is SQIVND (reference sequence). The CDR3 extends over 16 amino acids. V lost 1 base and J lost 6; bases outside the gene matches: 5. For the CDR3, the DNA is TGTGCCAGTAGTATAGCCTCGGACAGGGTTAATTCACCCCTCCACTTT. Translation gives CASSIASDRVNSPLHF.

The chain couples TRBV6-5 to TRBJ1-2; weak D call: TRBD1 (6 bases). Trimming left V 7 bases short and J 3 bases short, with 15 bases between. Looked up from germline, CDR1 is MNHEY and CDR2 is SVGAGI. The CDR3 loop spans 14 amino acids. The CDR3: CASNIRGGYYGYTF. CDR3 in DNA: TGTGCCAGCAACATCAGGGGCGGTTACTATGGCTACACCTTC.

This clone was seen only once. CDR3 sequence: CASSRGGLRAGANVLTF. Here the CDR3 DNA reads TGCGCCAGCAGCCGGGGGGGGCTTCGGGCGGGGGCCAACGTCCTGACTTTC. This chain connects TRBV5-1 to TRBJ2-6, with 8 bases fitting TRBD2. Germline trimming cut 4 bases from V and 4 bases from J; bases unmatched to any gene: 10. CDR3 size: 17 residues. Germline CDR1 SGHRS, CDR2 YFSETQ.